The TCR beta chain described here comes from a study of PD-L1 blockade in urothelial cancer. Study-wide background: Patients previously received 0 to 3 chemotherapy regimens. Samples came from 3 weeks, at the second dose, and 6 weeks into treatment.

Time point described: peripheral blood 6 weeks after treatment start. Per patient, between 1 and 8 samples were collected at pretreatment and on-treatment time points. This CDR3 is 13 amino acids long. The V end was cut by 4 bases, the J end by 6 bases, with 14 bases between. Germline lookup yields CDR1 SGHRS and CDR2 YFSETQ. Produced via immunoSEQ multiplex PCR; TCRdb's table is partial and in-frame only. Found here are about 45,000 clones, 91% of them singletons; the top ten hold about 7.3%. Sequencing was performed on PBMCs, taken around atezolizumab (anti-PD-L1) treatment. The V call is TRBV5-1, the J call TRBJ2-7; D is possibly TRBD1 (6 bases). The sequence came from a man aged 65 to 85 with urothelial cancer. The CDR3 region is CASSLPDSLEQYF. As DNA, the CDR3 is TGCGCCAGCAGCCTCCCGGACAGTCTCGAGCAGTACTTC.